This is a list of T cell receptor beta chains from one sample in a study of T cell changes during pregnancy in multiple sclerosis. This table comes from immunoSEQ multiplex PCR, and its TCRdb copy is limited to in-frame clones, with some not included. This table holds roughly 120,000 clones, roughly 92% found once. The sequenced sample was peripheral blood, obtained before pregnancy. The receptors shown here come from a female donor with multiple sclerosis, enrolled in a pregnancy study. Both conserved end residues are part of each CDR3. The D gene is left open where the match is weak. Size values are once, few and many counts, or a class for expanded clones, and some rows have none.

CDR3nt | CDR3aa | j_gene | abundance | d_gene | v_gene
TGTGCCAGCAGCGCCGTCCTCCTTAGCGGGACCGCTTACAATGAGCAGTTCTTC | CASSAVLLSGTAYNEQFF | TRBJ2-1 | . | TRBD2 | TRBV9
TGTGCCAGCAGTGAGATGGGGGGGCTCAGTTCACCCCTCCACTTT | CASSEMGGLSSPLHF | TRBJ1-6 | . | . | TRBV2
TGTGCCAGCAGGCGGGGGGGAACCGGGGAGCTGTTTTTT | CASRRGGTGELFF | TRBJ2-2 | . | TRBD2 | TRBV19
TGTGCCAGCAGCTTAGTAACGGGGCGGGGGGGCGAAAACATTCAGTACTTC | CASSLVTGRGGENIQYF | TRBJ2-4 | . | TRBD2 | TRBV7-2
TGTGCCTGGAGTGGACAGGGCGACTATGGCTACACCTTC | CAWSGQGDYGYTF | TRBJ1-2 | . | TRBD1 | TRBV30
TGTGCCAGCAGCTTACTAGTCTCCAATGAGCAGTTCTTC | CASSLLVSNEQFF | TRBJ2-1 | once | . | TRBV7-9
TGTGCCAGCAGCTTACTTCCTACAGGGACCGCGAACACCGGGGAGCTGTTTTTT | CASSLLPTGTANTGELFF | TRBJ2-2 | once | . | TRBV7-3
TGTGCCAGTAGGTTACCCGGGACCGGGGAGCTGTTTTTT | CASRLPGTGELFF | TRBJ2-2 | . | . | TRBV19
TGTGCCAGCTCACCCCGTAGCGGGAGGCGAAACAATGAGCAGTTCTTC | CASSPRSGRRNNEQFF | TRBJ2-1 | . | TRBD2 | TRBV18
TGCAGCGTTGAAGGAAGGGACAGGGTTCAGCCCCAGCATTTT | CSVEGRDRVQPQHF | TRBJ1-5 | . | TRBD1 | TRBV29-1
TGTGCCACTCGGACTGACTTGGGCACAGATACGCAGTATTTT | CATRTDLGTDTQYF | TRBJ2-3 | once | . | TRBV10-3
TGTGCCAGCAGCCCAGCGGTCCAGGATAATGAAAAACTGTTTTTT | CASSPAVQDNEKLFF | TRBJ1-4 | . | . | TRBV9
TGTGCCAGCAGTGACTCGATGGGACTAGGCTCATCCTCCTACAATGAGCAGTTCTTC | CASSDSMGLGSSSYNEQFF | TRBJ2-1 | . | TRBD2 | TRBV6-4
TGTGCCAGCAGCCGGGGGGGGACCGAAAAACTGTTTTTT | CASSRGGTEKLFF | TRBJ1-4 | . | . | TRBV7-9
TGTGCCACCCGGGGTTTAACGGGAGGCCTGAATGAGCAGTTCTTC | CATRGLTGGLNEQFF | TRBJ2-1 | . | TRBD2 | TRBV15
TGTGCCAGCAGTTATAGCGCTCCAGATACGCAGTATTTT | CASSYSAPDTQYF | TRBJ2-3 | . | . | TRBV28
TGCGCCAGCAGCCTCGACAGGGCGTCCTACGAGCAGTACTTC | CASSLDRASYEQYF | TRBJ2-7 | . | TRBD1 | TRBV4-1
TGTGCCAGCACTTACTCCTGGACAGCGGATCAGCCCCAGCATTTT | CASTYSWTADQPQHF | TRBJ1-5 | . | . | TRBV6-6
TGCGCCAGCAGTCCTAGCTCTGGGGCCAACGTCCTGACTTTC | CASSPSSGANVLTF | TRBJ2-6 | few | . | TRBV5-1
TGTGCCAGCAGCACCCCCCGGGGGTGGACTGACACTGAAGCTTTCTTT | CASSTPRGWTDTEAFF | TRBJ1-1 | few | . | TRBV7-9